This entry features one T cell receptor beta chain sequence. Original handling: Quantification of nucleated cells was approximated via reference gene primer amplification. Assay used: immunoSEQ multiplex PCR; TCRdb lists only in-frame clones, some missing. That table supplies the V and J calls and clone size; D and trimming were determined from the DNA. In the table there are a few hundred thousand clones, approximately 89% of which are singletons. During active infection, Seattle patients enrolled and were then monitored through disease. These data come from a study of blood T cell repertoires in COVID-19. Study as a whole: Sites across the United States, Italy and Spain contributed samples from acute and convalescent COVID-19. PBMCs, B-cell-depleted T cells, or T cells provided the cDNA or gDNA that made up the material.

This CDR3 spans 15 amino acids. Unmatched junction bases numbered 4, after V lost 2 bases and J lost 0 bases. Germline V CDR1 and CDR2: KGHSH, LQKENI. The source of this sequence is a woman between 50 and 59 years old with COVID-19, enrolled during active disease. The chain has TRBV18 and TRBJ2-7; 7 nucleotides line up with TRBD1. Sequencing was performed on peripheral blood. CDR3: CASSPGAGGSYEQYF. CDR3 bases: TGTGCCAGCTCACCAGGGGCAGGGGGCTCCTACGAGCAGTACTTC.